This TCR beta chain stems from a study of T-cell reconstitution after alpha-beta-depleted transplantation in children. Only a few counts were recorded for this clonotype. Trimming shortened V by 0 bases and J by 4 bases, and 14 bases separated the two germline ends. CDR1 is SGHKS and CDR2 is YYEKEE in the germline V gene (reference sequence). The CDR3 is made up of 16 amino acids. Library preparation (for TCRbeta) was performed with unique molecular identifiers. From the PCR reads, TCRdb called clonotypes with MiXCR, one entry per CDR3 protein. Of about 610,000 distinct CDR3 sequences in the sample, approximately 10% were seen once.

This TCR derives from a human donor who donated a stem cell graft to a child with acute myeloid leukemia. J is TRBJ2-1 and V is TRBV5-5; D possibly corresponds to TRBD1 (5 bases). The sample was PBMCs from the stem cell graft donor, taken from the stem cell graft. CDR3 loop: CASSLVLGDRYNEQFF. The DNA for the CDR3 is TGTGCCAGCAGCTTGGTTCTGGGTGACAGATACAATGAGCAGTTCTTC.